The clone carrying this T cell receptor (beta chain) was recorded many times. No antigen is known for it. This entry comes from a study of T cell repertoires in cytomegalovirus infection. About the study: Evidence of both CMV infection and a matching HLA type came from public TCR beta signatures.

Germline CDR1 is SGHTA and CDR2 is FQGNSA. The CDR3 has 13 residues. The V end was cut by 5 bases, the J end by 6 bases, with 12 bases between. MiXCR, run by TCRdb on the reads, gives a single entry per CDR3 protein. The top ten hold approximately 13% of the sample, which has fewer than 550,000 distinct CDR3 sequences, about 30% seen once. Study-wide results and limits: Cumulative public TCR beta family frequency identified carriers of CMV plus the relevant HLA.

This TCR was recovered from a human donor in good health (CMV status not recorded). Some clones in this sample may be carry-over from other donors' samples. V is TRBV7-2 and J is TRBJ2-3; TRBD1 might be the D (6 bases). The source material was PBMCs. The CDR3 region has the DNA TGTGCCAGCAGCCAGGGGTGGGCGGATACGCAGTATTTT. The encoded protein is CASSQGWADTQYF.